This T cell receptor (beta chain) was sequenced during a study of OX40 agonist ivuxolimab in advanced cancers. Points from the study as a whole: Both blood CD4+ and CD8+ T cells showed clonal growth by week 6 at 0.1 to 3.0 mg/kg. Fewer expanded clones were found on average in CD4+ than in CD8+ T cells. Several nonresponders also turned out to have low normalized T-cell clonal expansion.

V lost 1 base and J lost 4, with 19 bases in between. This CDR3 region has 17 residues. Looked up from germline, CDR1 is LGHNA and CDR2 is YNFKEQ. A word on this clone: The antigen remains undetermined.

Clones were read by immunoSEQ multiplex PCR, and TCRdb kept only the in-frame ones, dropping some. This table holds 72,000 or so clones, more than 65% found once. This sample comprised CD4+ or CD8+ T cells sorted from blood, obtained in a trial of the OX40 agonist ivuxolimab. The TCR comes from an adult with an advanced solid tumor such as melanoma, head and neck, liver or kidney cancer. The V call is TRBV4-2, the J call TRBJ2-5; either TRBD1 or TRBD2 may supply D (6 bases each). CDR3 coding DNA: TGTGCCAGCAGCCAAGCGGGGGCTGGGGGTGTTAGAGAGACCCAGTACTTC. Its translation is CASSQAGAGGVRETQYF.